Below, one T cell receptor (beta chain) is given with its context. What it binds is unknown. The sample belongs to a study of T cell repertoires in cytomegalovirus infection. Study as a whole: Matching HLA type and CMV infection were both indicated by public TCR beta signatures. Whole-study findings and limits: Identification of carriers of CMV plus the relevant HLA was achieved through cumulative public TCR beta family frequency.

One entry per CDR3 protein results from TCRdb running MiXCR on the reads. This table has just under 550,000 distinct CDR3 sequences, about 25% appearing once. The CDR3 has 17 amino acids. V shed 2 bases and J shed 0 bases, with 14 bases lying between them. The TCR sequence derives from a human donor in good health (CMV status not recorded). Some clones in this sample may be carry-over from other donors' samples. Input material: PBMCs. This sequence joins TRBV12-3 or TRBV12-4 and TRBJ1-3, with a possible D match to TRBD1 (5 bases). The CDR3 region is CASSLTGREGSGNTIYF. For the CDR3, the DNA is TGTGCCAGCAGTTTAACAGGCAGGGAAGGCTCTGGAAACACCATATATTTT.